This is a list of T cell receptor beta chains from one sample in a study of follicular helper T cells after annual influenza vaccination. The repertoire was sequenced with immunoSEQ multiplex PCR; TCRdb's copy has only in-frame clones and lacks some. The table has around 10,000 clones, over 75% seen once. The specimen comprised CXCR5- memory CD4+ T cells sorted from blood, sampled 6 weeks after influenza vaccination. The receptors derive from an adult who received the influenza vaccine. Each CDR3 is given with its conserved first and last residue. The D gene is left open where the match is weak. Expanded clones are given a class, and other clones once, few, many or no size at all.

j_call	v_call	clone_size	d_call	cdr3_aa	cdr3_nt
TRBJ1-1	TRBV18	NA	NA	CASSPEQGGVSTEAFF	TGTGCCAGCTCACCTGAACAGGGAGGTGTGAGCACTGAAGCTTTCTTT
TRBJ2-1	TRBV19	NA	NA	CASSIGRQTYNEQFF	TGTGCCAGTAGTATAGGACGACAAACCTACAATGAGCAGTTCTTC
TRBJ1-5	TRBV28	NA	NA	CASSSGQPQHF	TGTGCCAGCAGTTCGGGCCAGCCCCAGCATTTT
TRBJ2-5	TRBV7-6	NA	NA	CASSPRRTQETQYF	TGTGCCAGCAGCCCAAGACGGACCCAAGAGACCCAGTACTTC
TRBJ1-5	TRBV21-1	NA	NA	CASSNTGGFGFSNQPQHF	TGTGCCAGCAGCAACACCGGCGGATTCGGGTTTAGCAATCAGCCCCAGCATTTT
TRBJ2-7	TRBV4-2	NA	TRBD2	CASSQVLLAGPYEQYF	TGTGCCAGCAGCCAAGTGTTACTAGCGGGGCCCTACGAGCAGTACTTC
TRBJ1-3	TRBV4-2	few	NA	CASTPDSSGNTIYF	TGTGCCAGCACGCCCGACAGCTCTGGAAACACCATATATTTT
TRBJ1-2	TRBV5-1	NA	TRBD1	CASSLGQGFYGYTF	TGCGCCAGCAGCTTGGGACAGGGGTTCTATGGCTACACCTTC
TRBJ2-3	TRBV5-5	NA	NA	CASSLGKGRLAHTQYF	TGTGCCAGCAGCTTGGGCAAAGGACGTCTGGCACATACGCAGTATTTT
TRBJ2-5	TRBV5-5	NA	NA	CASSYVAETQYF	TGTGCCAGCAGCTACGTGGCAGAGACCCAGTACTTC
TRBJ1-2	TRBV10-3	NA	TRBD1	CAIEQGDYGYTF	TGTGCCATCGAACAGGGGGACTATGGCTACACCTTC
TRBJ2-7	TRBV18	NA	TRBD1	CASSPVQGAYPTKQYF	TGTGCCAGCTCACCTGTACAGGGGGCATACCCTACGAAGCAGTACTTC
TRBJ1-4	TRBV11-1	NA	NA	CASSRTTVPGEKLFF	TGTGCCAGCAGTAGAACGACAGTCCCCGGTGAAAAACTGTTTTTT
TRBJ2-1	TRBV7-2	NA	NA	CASSLPQLYNEQFF	TGTGCCAGCAGCTTACCTCAGCTGTACAATGAGCAGTTCTTC
TRBJ1-3	TRBV10-3	NA	NA	CATPGPSGNTIYF	TGTGCCACCCCGGGACCCTCTGGAAACACCATATATTTT
TRBJ2-7	TRBV4-1	NA	NA	CASSQHSLRGAGEQYF	TGCGCCAGCAGCCAACATTCTCTGAGAGGGGCGGGCGAGCAGTACTTC
TRBJ1-6	TRBV20-1	once	NA	CSAKGGGPLHF	TGCAGTGCTAAGGGGGGAGGACCCCTCCACTTT
TRBJ2-5	TRBV6-1	NA	NA	CAQGQREVETQYF	TGTGCCCAAGGACAGAGGGAGGTGGAGACCCAGTACTTC
TRBJ1-1	TRBV6-1	NA	NA	CAGRGGLNTEAFF	TGTGCCGGCCGGGGGGGACTGAACACTGAAGCTTTCTTT
TRBJ2-7	TRBV6-6	NA	NA	CASSYSGRNYEQYF	TGTGCCAGCAGTTACTCAGGGAGAAACTACGAGCAGTACTTC
TRBJ1-1	TRBV19	NA	NA	CASSIRPGWGTEAFF	TGTGCCAGTAGTATACGGCCAGGTTGGGGGACTGAAGCTTTCTTT
TRBJ2-3	TRBV29-1	NA	NA	CSVFAGPTDTQYF	TGCAGCGTTTTCGCTGGGCCCACAGATACGCAGTATTTT
TRBJ2-5	TRBV4-1	NA	TRBD2	CASSQDASSGGARETQYF	TGCGCCAGCAGCCAGGACGCCTCTAGCGGGGGGGCCAGAGAGACCCAGTACTTC
TRBJ1-2	TRBV6-9	NA	TRBD1	CASSYRGLRYGYTF	TGTGCCAGCAGTTACAGGGGGCTTCGGTATGGCTACACCTTC
TRBJ2-5	TRBV4-2	NA	TRBD1	CASSQDEGTGTKEETQYF	TGTGCCAGCAGCCAAGATGAGGGGACAGGGACCAAGGAAGAGACCCAGTACTTC
TRBJ1-5	TRBV27	NA	TRBD1	CASSVQGMGQPQHF	TGTGCCAGCAGTGTACAGGGGATGGGGCAGCCCCAGCATTTT
TRBJ2-3	TRBV7-2	NA	NA	CASSLRSASTDTQYF	TGTGCCAGCAGCCTTCGGTCAGCAAGCACAGATACGCAGTATTTT
TRBJ2-7	TRBV4-1	few	NA	CASSQDPLGSEQYF	TGCGCCAGCAGCCAAGATCCGTTGGGCTCCGAGCAGTACTTC
TRBJ1-3	TRBV7-9	NA	NA	CASSLGAYIEGNTIYF	TGTGCCAGCAGCTTAGGGGCCTACATAGAAGGAAACACCATATATTTT
TRBJ2-2	TRBV5-1	few	TRBD2	CASSYSGGNTGELFF	TGCGCCAGCAGCTATAGCGGGGGGAACACCGGGGAGCTGTTTTTT
TRBJ2-3	TRBV7-9	NA	NA	CASRVESTDTQYF	TGTGCCAGCCGGGTCGAGAGCACAGATACGCAGTATTTT
TRBJ2-7	TRBV18	NA	NA	CASSPGHRYEQYF	TGTGCCAGCTCGCCAGGACACCGCTACGAGCAGTACTTC
TRBJ2-7	TRBV5-1	NA	NA	CASSASWAYEQYF	TGCGCCAGCAGCGCCTCGTGGGCCTACGAGCAGTACTTC
TRBJ2-1	TRBV18	NA	TRBD2	CASSPGAGANSYNEQFF	TGTGCCAGCTCACCGGGAGCGGGGGCGAACTCCTACAATGAGCAGTTCTTC
TRBJ2-3	TRBV18	NA	NA	CASSPRTGTDTQYF	TGTGCCAGCTCACCTCGGACGGGCACAGATACGCAGTATTTT
TRBJ1-6	TRBV13	NA	NA	CASSRSGAPNSPLHF	TGTGCCAGCAGCCGCTCGGGAGCGCCGAATTCACCCCTCCACTTT
TRBJ2-6	TRBV27	NA	NA	CASRRRGPPSSGANVLTF	TGTGCCAGCAGGCGACGTGGACCCCCTAGCTCTGGGGCCAACGTCCTGACTTTC
TRBJ2-7	TRBV2	few	TRBD1	CASRTGSVGEQYF	TGTGCCAGTAGGACAGGGAGCGTGGGGGAGCAGTACTTC
TRBJ2-7	TRBV7-8	once	NA	CASSLGVSGEQYF	TGTGCCAGCAGCTTAGGGGTCAGTGGGGAGCAGTACTTC
TRBJ2-5	TRBV19	NA	NA	CASRGFEAGQETQYF	TGTGCCAGTAGAGGTTTTGAGGCAGGGCAAGAGACCCAGTACTTC
TRBJ1-2	TRBV27	NA	TRBD1	CARPGDRGLYGYTF	TGTGCCCGACCTGGCGACAGGGGGCTTTATGGCTACACCTTC
TRBJ1-3	TRBV7-9	NA	NA	CASSLDGVRGNTIYF	TGTGCCAGCAGCTTAGATGGGGTTCGAGGAAACACCATATATTTT
TRBJ1-1	TRBV7-2	NA	NA	CASSPGLYKNTEAFF	TGTGCCAGCAGCCCGGGCCTTTACAAGAACACTGAAGCTTTCTTT
TRBJ1-2	TRBV18	NA	TRBD1	CASSQTRDRGWTTF	TGTGCCAGCTCACAGACCCGGGACAGGGGATGGACCACCTTC
TRBJ1-5	TRBV18	NA	NA	CASSESINQPQHF	TGTGCCAGCTCTGAGAGTATCAATCAGCCCCAGCATTTT
TRBJ2-7	TRBV20-1	NA	NA	CSALSYEQYF	TGCAGTGCCCTCTCCTACGAGCAGTACTTC
TRBJ1-6	TRBV18	few	NA	CASSPSGDSPLHF	TGTGCCAGCTCACCATCGGGGGACTCACCCCTCCACTTT
TRBJ1-1	TRBV29-1	NA	NA	CSVGGTFSHTEAFF	TGCAGCGTTGGGGGGACCTTTTCTCACACTGAAGCTTTCTTT
TRBJ2-1	TRBV14	few	NA	CASSHTTTKQFF	TGTGCCAGCAGCCATACGACTACCAAGCAGTTCTTC
TRBJ2-1	TRBV7-2	NA	TRBD1	CASSLDRANEQFF	TGTGCCAGCAGCCTAGACAGGGCCAATGAGCAGTTCTTC
TRBJ2-3	TRBV18	NA	TRBD2	CASSSETSGGTDTQYF	TGTGCCAGCTCATCTGAGACTAGCGGGGGCACAGATACGCAGTATTTT
TRBJ2-5	TRBV2	NA	NA	CASSEETTSETQYF	TGTGCCAGCAGCGAGGAGACTACGTCGGAGACCCAGTACTTC